A selection of T cell receptor beta chains follows, all from one sample in a study of CD8 T cells in Susac syndrome. TCRdb re-derived calls from the immunoSEQ multiplex PCR reads in MiXCR, one entry per CDR3 protein. This sample has 20,000 to 25,000 distinct CDR3 sequences, with more than 85% found just once. The sample comprised CD8+ T cells from PBMCs. These receptors were taken from a human donor in good health. CDR3s include the opening cysteine and the closing phenylalanine or tryptophan. A D gene is named only where the DNA matches it firmly. A clone size is listed for some rows: how often the clone was seen (once, few, many), or a class if it is expanded.

>NA|TRBV29-1|TRBJ2-6|NA
TGCAGCGTATGGGGGTCCTGGGGAGGGGCCAACGTCCTGACTTTC
CSVWGSWGGANVLTF
>TRBD1|TRBV10-3|TRBJ1-2|NA
TGTGCCATCAGTGAGGAGGGGGCAAGCTATGGCTACACCTTC
CAISEEGASYGYTF
>NA|TRBV7-6|TRBJ2-3|NA
TGTGCCAGCAGCCCCCCCAGGGCCTCCAGTGCCACAGATACGCAGTATTTT
CASSPPRASSATDTQYF
>NA|TRBV29-1|TRBJ1-1|NA
TGCAGCGCCCTTACAGGGATGAACACTGAAGCTTTCTTT
CSALTGMNTEAFF
>NA|TRBV9|TRBJ1-3|NA
TGTGCCAGCAGCGGGAGACAGATCCTCGGGGGACTCTCTGGAAACACCATATATTTT
CASSGRQILGGLSGNTIYF
>NA|TRBV9|TRBJ2-1|NA
TGTGCCAGCAGCGCCCGAACAACAAATGAGCAGTTCTTC
CASSARTTNEQFF
>NA|TRBV6-2/TRBV6-3|TRBJ1-1|NA
TGTGCCAGCACCACCAAACGTGTTATGGACACTGAAGCTTTCTTT
CASTTKRVMDTEAFF
>NA|TRBV4-3|TRBJ2-7|NA
TGCGCCAGCAGCCAAGATTACGACAGGATCTACGAGCAGTACTTC
CASSQDYDRIYEQYF
>NA|TRBV20-1|TRBJ1-5|few
TGCAGTGCTAGAGATCGGGGGCTGAGCAATCAGCCCCAGCATTTT
CSARDRGLSNQPQHF
>NA|TRBV7-2|TRBJ2-7|NA
TGTGCCAGCAGCTTGCGACACCTCTACGAGCAGTACTTC
CASSLRHLYEQYF
>NA|TRBV5-4|TRBJ2-3|NA
TGTGCCAGCAGCTTCTTCCGGGGGAACACAGATACGCAGTATTTT
CASSFFRGNTDTQYF
>NA|TRBV7-9|TRBJ2-1|NA
TGTGCCAGCAGCTTAGAAAGTGACGCCGCGGATGAGCAGTTCTTC
CASSLESDAADEQFF
>NA|TRBV2|TRBJ2-7|NA
TGTGCCAGCAGTGTTGTGACGGGGGCCTACGAGCAGTACTTC
CASSVVTGAYEQYF
>NA|TRBV19|TRBJ1-2|few
TGTGCCAGTACCCCGGCCTTCGGACAGAGGATTCCATATGGCTACACCTTC
CASTPAFGQRIPYGYTF
>NA|TRBV13|TRBJ2-7|NA
TGTGCCAGCAGCTTACAGGGAAGTAGTCCCTACGAGCAGTACTTC
CASSLQGSSPYEQYF
>NA|TRBV29-1|TRBJ2-7|NA
TGCAGCGTAGTGACATATGAAACCTACGAGCAGTACTTC
CSVVTYETYEQYF
>NA|TRBV4-3|TRBJ2-3|NA
TGCGCCAGCAGCCAGGCCCGAGGGACTGATACGCAGTATTTT
CASSQARGTDTQYF
>NA|TRBV6-1|TRBJ2-1|NA
TGTGCCAGCAGTGAAGCGCTTCTCTCAAGGGGATACAATGAGCAGTTCTTC
CASSEALLSRGYNEQFF
>NA|TRBV19|TRBJ2-7|NA
TGTGCCAGTAGCCCCGGGGGCGAGTACGAGCAGTACTTC
CASSPGGEYEQYF
>NA|TRBV4-1|TRBJ1-1|NA
TGCGCCAGCAGCCAAGATTCCGGTGTAAAAGCTTTCTTT
CASSQDSGVKAFF
>NA|TRBV12-3/TRBV12-4|TRBJ2-1|NA
TGTGCCAGCAGTTTGAACAGCCCCGAGGAGCAGTTCTTC
CASSLNSPEEQFF
>NA|TRBV6-4|TRBJ2-2|NA
TGTGCCAGCAGTGTTCAGGGGAACACCGGGGAGCTGTTTTTT
CASSVQGNTGELFF
>NA|TRBV29-1|TRBJ2-1|NA
TGCAGCGTTTGGGTGGGAACCTACAATGAGCAGTTCTTC
CSVWVGTYNEQFF
>NA|TRBV2|TRBJ1-3|NA
TGTGCCAGCAGTGAAGCGGAGGTTTCTGGAAACACCATATATTTT
CASSEAEVSGNTIYF
>NA|TRBV11-2|TRBJ2-3|NA
TGTGCCAGCAGCTTCTTCCAGGACGCCCTGATGGATACGCAGTATTTT
CASSFFQDALMDTQYF
>TRBD1|TRBV12-3/TRBV12-4|TRBJ2-7|NA
TGTGCCAGCAGTGTAGGACAGGGGGCCCGCGAGCAGTACTTC
CASSVGQGAREQYF
>NA|TRBV6-5|TRBJ2-2|NA
TGTGCCAGCCTACACTTGGACTCAAACACCGGGGAGCTGTTTTTT
CASLHLDSNTGELFF
>NA|TRBV27|TRBJ2-2|few
TGTGCCAGCAGTTTATTAGGGACCGGGGAGCTGTTTTTT
CASSLLGTGELFF
>NA|TRBV10-3|TRBJ2-2|few
TGTGCCATCAGTGGGGATAACACCGGGGAGCTGTTTTTT
CAISGDNTGELFF
>TRBD2|TRBV6-4|TRBJ2-1|NA
TGTGCCAGCAGTTCCAGCGGGGGGGCAGGGAATGAGCAGTTCTTC
CASSSSGGAGNEQFF
>TRBD2|TRBV4-3|TRBJ2-3|NA
TGCGCCAGCAGCCTCGTCGGGGGGGGAGATACAGATACGCAGTATTTT
CASSLVGGGDTDTQYF
>TRBD2|TRBV6-1|TRBJ2-2|NA
TGTGCCAGCGGATTTCTAGCGGGGGGGCACACCGGGGAGCTGTTTTTT
CASGFLAGGHTGELFF
>NA|TRBV9|TRBJ2-2|NA
TGTGCCAGCAGTGGGCTTACCGGGGAGCTGTTTTTT
CASSGLTGELFF
>NA|TRBV4-1|TRBJ2-5|NA
TGCGCCAGCAGCCCCGGGACGGATCAAGAGACCCAGTACTTC
CASSPGTDQETQYF
>NA|TRBV4-3|TRBJ2-1|NA
TGCGCCAGCAGCGGTAAAGGGGGGGACTCCTACAATGAGCAGTTCTTC
CASSGKGGDSYNEQFF
>TRBD1|TRBV10-2|TRBJ2-1|NA
TGCGCCAGCAGTGAGTTGGACAGGCACAATGAGCAGTTCTTC
CASSELDRHNEQFF
>NA|TRBV12-3/TRBV12-4|TRBJ2-3|NA
TGTGCCAGCATCCCGTGGTCTGTTCCTAGCACAGATACGCAGTATTTT
CASIPWSVPSTDTQYF
>NA|TRBV27|TRBJ2-7|NA
TGTGCCAGCAGTTTCCAAGGCTTCGACTCCTACGAGCAGTACTTC
CASSFQGFDSYEQYF
>NA|TRBV6-5|TRBJ2-2|once
TGTGCCAGCAGTACTTATGGGGAGCTGTTTTTT
CASSTYGELFF
>TRBD1|TRBV12-3/TRBV12-4|TRBJ1-2|NA
TGTGCCAGCAGGCCGCGACAGGGATTAAGGGCCTATGGCTACACCTTC
CASRPRQGLRAYGYTF
>TRBD1|TRBV27|TRBJ1-1|NA
TGTGCCAGCAGTTTAGTGTCCGGGACAGGGCCCAGGGAAGCTTTCTTT
CASSLVSGTGPREAFF
>NA|TRBV7-8|TRBJ2-1|NA
TGTGCCAGCAGCTTAGGCCCTACCTCCTACAATGAGCAGTTCTTC
CASSLGPTSYNEQFF
>NA|TRBV27|TRBJ2-2|NA
TGTGCCAGCAGCCTGAGCCCGAACACCGGGGAGCTGTTTTTT
CASSLSPNTGELFF
>NA|TRBV13|TRBJ2-7|NA
TGTGCCAGCAGCCTACAGGAGCTCACCTACGAGCAGTACTTC
CASSLQELTYEQYF
>TRBD2|TRBV2|TRBJ2-1|NA
TGTGCCAGCAGTGAATATGGCGGGGGGGCCGGAAATGAGCAGTTCTTC
CASSEYGGGAGNEQFF
>NA|TRBV7-9|TRBJ2-1|NA
TGTGCCAGCAGCCGTACTGGAAATGAGCAGTTCTTC
CASSRTGNEQFF
>TRBD1|TRBV4-3|TRBJ1-2|NA
TGCGCCAGCAGCCAAGTACAGGGGGAGTATGGCTACACCTTC
CASSQVQGEYGYTF
>TRBD1|TRBV7-9|TRBJ2-4|once
TGTACCAGCAGCTTAGGGATCGAAAGACAGGGGAAAAACATTCAGTACTTC
CTSSLGIERQGKNIQYF
>TRBD2|TRBV20-1|TRBJ2-3|NA
TGCAGTGCTAGATTCGGGGGGGTGAGCACAGATACGCAGTATTTT
CSARFGGVSTDTQYF
>NA|TRBV27|TRBJ2-5|NA
TGTGCCAGCCTCCAAGGAGAGACCCAGTACTTC
CASLQGETQYF
>TRBD2|TRBV10-3|TRBJ2-7|NA
TGTGCCATCAGTGAGTCGGAGCGGGGGTCCTCCTACGAGCAGTACTTC
CAISESERGSSYEQYF
>NA|TRBV20-1|TRBJ1-1|NA
TGCAGTGCTAGAGATACCGGGGACACTGAAGCTTTCTTT
CSARDTGDTEAFF
>NA|TRBV5-1|TRBJ1-1|NA
TGCGCCAGCAGCCCCCGGGACGGCGGGAATACTGAAGCTTTCTTT
CASSPRDGGNTEAFF
>TRBD1|TRBV20-1|TRBJ1-1|NA
TGCAGTGCTGACAGGGGGCACACTGAAGCTTTCTTT
CSADRGHTEAFF
>NA|TRBV27|TRBJ2-1|NA
TGTGCCAGCAAGGTAGACTACCCTGTTAACAATGAGCAGTTCTTC
CASKVDYPVNNEQFF
>NA|TRBV19|TRBJ1-5|once
TGTGCCAGTAGTATCTTCGGGTATAGCAATCAGCCCCAGCATTTT
CASSIFGYSNQPQHF
>NA|TRBV7-9|TRBJ2-7|NA
TGTGCCAGCAGCTTAGAGGCCGAGCAGTACTTC
CASSLEAEQYF
>TRBD1|TRBV5-5|TRBJ2-7|NA
TGTGCCAGCAGCTGGGACAGGGGGGCCCCTAGGGAGCAGTACTTC
CASSWDRGAPREQYF
>NA|TRBV7-9|TRBJ1-4|once
TGTGCCAGCAGCTTAGTAGGTGGGGAAAAACTGTTTTTT
CASSLVGGEKLFF